Following are 30 T cell receptor beta chains from one sample sequenced in a study of cytomegalovirus exposure and HLA in healthy donors. The PCR contained 60 Vbeta and 13 Jbeta primers. Assay: immunoSEQ multiplex PCR; the TCRdb copy retains only in-frame clones and omits some. The table has 80,000 to 95,000 clones, less than 65% seen once. Sequencing was carried out using PBMCs. Receptor source: a woman aged 30 to 39 in good health and CMV-seronegative.

The chain uses TRBV9 and TRBJ1-1, with D perhaps matching TRBD1 (6 bases). Per germline, CDR1 SGDLS and CDR2 YYNGEE. Trimming took 4 bases from V and 1 from J, leaving 17 bases between them. This CDR3 contains 16 residues. This CDR3 is CASSSHRLGQNTEAFF. The CDR3 nucleotides read TGTGCCAGCAGCTCCCATAGGCTGGGACAGAACACTGAAGCTTTCTTT.

V usage is TRBV2 and J usage is TRBJ2-5; D ambiguous. V was clipped by 7 bases and J by 9 bases, with 15 bases between them. Germline CDR1 is SNHLY and CDR2 is FYNNEI. The CDR3 length is 12 residues. CDR3 sequence: CASKNYVPAQYF. Written as DNA, the CDR3 is TGTGCCAGCAAAAACTATGTCCCGGCCCAGTACTTC.

This clone was seen a handful of times. DNA for the CDR3: TGTGCCAGCAGCTTAGCGCAGGCCACCTCGGGGAAACTGTTTTTT. Translation gives CASSLAQATSGKLFF. The chain is built from TRBV7-2 and TRBJ1-4; no clear D gene. The CDR3 is 15 amino acids. CDR1 is SGHTA, CDR2 FQGNSA, per germline. Trimming stripped 0 bases from V and 11 bases from J, with 16 bases between. The entire variable domain, with the rest obtained from reference TRBV7-2 and TRBJ1-4, is as follows: GAGVSQSPSNKVTEKGKDVELRCDPISGHTALYWYRQSLGQGLEFLIYFQGNSAPDKSGLPSDRFSAERTGGSVSTLTIQRTQQEDSAVYLCASSLAQATSGKLFFGSGTQLSVL.

The V and J genes are TRBV30 and TRBJ2-1, with 7 bases lining up with TRBD2. The CDR3 contains 14 residues. CDR1 and CDR2 (germline): GTSNPN, SVGIG (reference sequence). The V segment lost 1 base and the J segment 8 bases; nucleotides outside the gene matches: 8. The CDR3 bases are TGTGCCTGGAGTGACGGGAGGTTTAGCGATGAGCAGTTCTTC. It encodes CAWSDGRFSDEQFF.

This sequence joins TRBV10-3 and TRBJ1-4, with a possible D match to TRBD1 (6 bases). The V and J ends lost 7 bases and 6 bases respectively, with 15 bases between them. CDR3 length: 14 residues. The V gene's germline CDR1 is ENHRY and CDR2 SYGVKD. The CDR3 DNA follows: TGTGCCATCAAAGGGCAGGGGAAAGATGAAAAACTGTTTTTT. It encodes CAIKGQGKDEKLFF.

This clone was counted a few times. This chain uses TRBV2 with TRBJ1-5, with D perhaps TRBD1 (5 bases). The CDR3 has 15 residues. V lost 4 bases and J lost 1, with 11 bases in between. CDR1 and CDR2 from the germline V gene are SNHLY and FYNNEI. CDR3 region: CASSGSQGSNQPQHF. The DNA for the CDR3 is TGTGCCAGCAGTGGTTCTCAGGGAAGCAATCAGCCCCAGCATTTT. Filled out from reference TRBV2 and TRBJ1-5, the complete variable domain reads EPEVTQTPSHQVTQMGQEVILRCVPISNHLYFYWYRQILGQKVEFLVSFYNNEISEKSEIFDDQFSVERPDGSNFTLKIRSTKLEDSAMYFCASSGSQGSNQPQHFGDGTRLSIL.

This clone was seen only a few times. The rearrangement uses TRBV5-1 and TRBJ2-7, with TRBD1 identical over 7 bases. There are 14 residues in the CDR3. Germline V gene sequence: CDR1 SGHRS, CDR2 YFSETQ. V lost 0 bases, J lost 5 bases, and 5 bases stayed unmatched. DNA of the CDR3: TGCGCCAGCAGCTTGGTAGGGGGCGTAAACGAGCAGTACTTC. This sequence encodes CASSLVGGVNEQYF. Full variable domain (outside the CDR3, taken from reference TRBV5-1 and TRBJ2-7): KAGVTQTPRYLIKTRGQQVTLSCSPISGHRSVSWYQQTPGQGLQFLFEYFSETQRNKGNFPGRFSGRQFSNSRSEMNVSTLELGDSALYLCASSLVGGVNEQYFGPGTRLTVT.

The chain recombines TRBV11-2 with TRBJ2-1; D uncertain. V was shortened by 4 bases and J by 5 bases, with 18 bases between the two germline ends. Germline CDR1 is SGHAT and CDR2 is FQNNGV. The CDR3 has 16 residues. The CDR3 DNA reads TGTGCCAGCAGCTCGGTTGGGCAGTACCTAAACAATGAGCAGTTCTTC. Translation gives CASSSVGQYLNNEQFF.

The rearrangement links TRBV6-6 to TRBJ1-4; 9 bases align to TRBD1. Germline trimming cut 5 bases from V and 8 bases from J; bases unmatched to any gene: 3. The germline gives CDR1 MNHNY, CDR2 SVGAGI (reference sequence). This CDR3 has 13 residues. CDR3 nucleotide sequence: TGTGCCAGCAGTGGGACAGGGAAGGAAAAACTGTTTTTT. This gives the protein CASSGTGKEKLFF.

V gene TRBV27 combines with J gene TRBJ1-1, with D hard to call. The length of the CDR3 is 13 residues. Germline CDR1 reads MNHEY; CDR2 reads SMNVEV (reference sequence). The V end was cut by 8 bases, the J end by 7 bases, with 17 bases between. The CDR3: CASRPAGFGEAFF. DNA for the CDR3: TGTGCCAGCCGCCCCGCGGGGTTCGGTGAAGCTTTCTTT.

This chain uses TRBV7-2 with TRBJ2-7, with a tentative D call TRBD2 (6 bases). CDR1 SGHTA and CDR2 FQGNSA come from the germline V gene. The CDR3 contains 13 residues. The V gene lost 8 bases and the J gene lost 3 bases, with 14 bases spanning the gap. CDR3 DNA: TGTGCCAGCGTGGGCCCCGGGAGCTACGAGCAGTACTTC. Translation: CASVGPGSYEQYF. The full variable domain, completed using reference TRBV7-2 and TRBJ2-7, is GAGVSQSPSNKVTEKGKDVELRCDPISGHTALYWYRQSLGQGLEFLIYFQGNSAPDKSGLPSDRFSAERTGGSVSTLTIQRTQQEDSAVYLCASVGPGSYEQYFGPGTRLTVT.

This clone has more than one count but fewer than ten. The rearrangement uses TRBV7-9 and TRBJ1-1; D may be TRBD1 (6 bases). Germline V lookup: CDR1 SEHNR, CDR2 FQNEAQ (reference sequence). Trimming pared 5 bases from V and 2 bases from J, leaving 12 bases between. CDR3 length equals 14 residues. The CDR3 spells CASSPIQGNTEAFF. The CDR3 nucleotides are TGTGCCAGCAGCCCCATACAGGGAAACACTGAAGCTTTCTTT.

This sequence joins TRBV4-1 and TRBJ2-3; no clear D. The V gene's germline CDR1 is MGHRA and CDR2 YSYEKL. The CDR3 length is 15 residues. V was pared by 5 bases and J by 0 bases, with 12 bases between. The chain's CDR3 is CASSEASTSTDTQYF. The CDR3 DNA reads TGCGCCAGCAGCGAGGCATCAACTAGCACAGATACGCAGTATTTT.

The chain recombines TRBV25-1 with TRBJ1-2; D is possibly TRBD1 (5 bases). The CDR3 sequence is 17 residues long. The germline V gene has CDR1 MGHDK and CDR2 SYGVNS. V shed 2 bases and J shed 4 bases, with 20 bases lying between them. The chain's CDR3 is CASSEIGSGGVFYGYTF. The CDR3 nucleotides read TGTGCCAGCAGTGAAATTGGCAGCGGGGGTGTCTTCTATGGCTACACCTTC.

This chain links TRBV6-1 with TRBJ1-2; D is perhaps TRBD1 (5 bases). Germline CDR1 reads MNHNS; CDR2 reads SASEGT. Trimming pared 4 bases from V and 8 bases from J, leaving 23 bases between. The CDR3 is made up of 16 amino acids. DNA of the CDR3: TGTGCCAGCAGTGGGGAGTCGGGGGTTCCGCGCGAGGGCTACACCTTC. Amino acids: CASSGESGVPREGYTF.

V usage is TRBV27 and J usage is TRBJ2-5; TRBD2 matches at 12 bases. The length of the CDR3 is 16 residues. Germline V gene lookup returns CDR1 MNHEY and CDR2 SMNVEV (reference sequence). Trimming at V came to 2 bases and at J to 5 bases, leaving 6 bases not matched to a gene. CDR3 sequence reads: CASSLLLAGGKETQYF. Here the CDR3 DNA reads TGTGCCAGCAGTTTACTTCTAGCGGGGGGGAAGGAGACCCAGTACTTC.

The V gene is TRBV18, the J gene TRBJ1-6, with 9 positions matching TRBD1. V lost 3 bases, J lost 10 bases, and 7 bases stayed unmatched. CDR3 size: 15 residues. From germline, CDR1 is KGHSH and CDR2 LQKENI. In DNA, the CDR3 is TGTGCCAGCTCACCCCCGGGACAGGGAATATCACCCCTCCACTTT. This gives the protein CASSPPGQGISPLHF.

The chain has TRBV6-5 and TRBJ1-5; maybe TRBD1 (6 bases). The CDR3 consists of 16 residues. Germline V CDR1 and CDR2: MNHEY, SVGAGI. V lost 4 bases and J lost 6, with 19 bases in between. The DNA for the CDR3 is TGTGCCAGCAGTTTTATCAACTCAGGGGTAGGTCAGCCCCAGCATTTT. Its translation: CASSFINSGVGQPQHF.

The chain's CDR3 is CSVEGGSGGYTF. CDR3 bases: TGCAGCGTTGAAGGAGGATCGGGGGGCTACACCTTC. The gene calls are TRBV29-1 and TRBJ1-2; the D is unclear. With 1 base removed from V and 8 bases from J, the gap between germline ends came to 11 bases. This CDR3 region has 12 residues. Germline CDR1 SQVTM, CDR2 ANQGSEA.

The chain combines TRBV19 with TRBJ2-1; TRBD1 matches at 8 bases. Germline V lookup: CDR1 LNHDA, CDR2 SQIVND (reference sequence). V was pared by 2 bases and J by 6 bases, with 6 bases of the junction left unmatched. There are 15 residues in the CDR3. The CDR3 DNA reads as TGTGCCAGTAGTATAAGGACAGGGTATCGCAATGAGCAGTTCTTC. It codes for CASSIRTGYRNEQFF.

The chain combines TRBV5-6 with TRBJ1-1, with TRBD1 as a possible D gene (6 bases). This CDR3 is 14 amino acids long. V was shortened by 1 base and J by 1 base, with 8 bases between the two germline ends. Germline assignment: CDR1 SGHDT and CDR2 YYEEEE. CDR3 region: CASSLPGANTEAFF. CDR3 DNA: TGTGCCAGCAGCTTGCCAGGGGCGAACACTGAAGCTTTCTTT. Combining the CDR3 with reference TRBV5-6 and TRBJ1-1 gives the whole variable domain DAGVTQSPTHLIKTRGQQVTLRCSPKSGHDTVSWYQQALGQGPQFIFQYYEEEERQRGNFPDRFSGHQFPNYSSELNVNALLLGDSALYLCASSLPGANTEAFFGQGTRLTVV.

The V gene is TRBV30, the J gene TRBJ2-5, with 7 nucleotides matching TRBD2. The J call is in doubt because the DNA end fits TRBJ2-7 better. The CDR3 has 14 amino acids. From germline, CDR1 is GTSNPN and CDR2 SVGIG (reference sequence). The CDR3 loop is CAWKWAGVPYEQYF. The CDR3 DNA sequence: TGTGCCTGGAAATGGGCGGGAGTCCCCTACGAGCAGTACTTC.

V is TRBV7-3 and J is TRBJ2-7; a weak D match, TRBD1 (7 bases). The CDR3 loop spans 15 amino acids. V was trimmed by 5 bases and J by 3 bases, leaving 17 bases between them. Per germline, CDR1 SGHTA and CDR2 FQGTGA. CDR3: CASSPGGTAHYEQYF. CDR3 sequence (DNA): TGTGCCAGCAGCCCCGGCGGGACAGCGCACTACGAGCAGTACTTC.

The chain joins TRBV2 to TRBJ2-2; perhaps TRBD1 as D (7 bases). V lost 5 bases to trimming and J lost 5 bases, with 21 bases between them. This CDR3 has 17 amino acids. Per the germline V gene, CDR1 is SNHLY and CDR2 is FYNNEI. CDR3 in amino acids: CASSSYLGGGGTGELFF. The CDR3 DNA reads as TGTGCCAGCAGTTCCTATTTAGGAGGGGGCGGGACCGGGGAGCTGTTTTTT. The whole variable domain, filled in from reference TRBV2 and TRBJ2-2, reads EPEVTQTPSHQVTQMGQEVILRCVPISNHLYFYWYRQILGQKVEFLVSFYNNEISEKSEIFDDQFSVERPDGSNFTLKIRSTKLEDSAMYFCASSSYLGGGGTGELFFGEGSRLTVL.

The V and J genes are TRBV4-2 and TRBJ2-5; tentatively, D is TRBD2 (5 bases). The V end lost 1 base, the J end lost 5 bases, and 14 bases lay between the germline ends. Germline CDR1 is LGHNA and CDR2 is YNFKEQ. The CDR3 is 15 residues long. CDR3 bases: TGTGCCAGCAGCCAAGGAGGGTTGATTGGGGAGACCCAGTACTTC. It translates to CASSQGGLIGETQYF.

The chain is built from TRBV7-9 and TRBJ2-5; 7 bases align to TRBD1. This CDR3 region has 15 residues. With 4 bases clipped from V and 5 bases from J, the junction kept 10 bases outside the gene matches. CDR1 is SEHNR and CDR2 is FQNEAQ in the germline V gene (reference sequence). The CDR3 sequence is CASSSGTVTGETQYF. The CDR3 DNA reads as TGTGCCAGCAGCTCCGGGACAGTTACCGGGGAGACCCAGTACTTC.

On this clone itself: This sample also contains other DNA sequences that code for the same CDR3. This chain links TRBV30 with TRBJ2-7; D unclear. The CDR3 loop spans 12 amino acids. Germline lookup yields CDR1 GTSNPN and CDR2 SVGIG (reference sequence). Trimming shortened V by 1 base and J by 2 bases, and 6 bases separated the two germline ends. The CDR3 sequence: CAWSGQTYEQYF. In DNA form, the CDR3 reads TGTGCCTGGAGTGGGCAGACCTACGAGCAGTACTTC.

This chain joins TRBV4-1 and TRBJ2-2; possibly TRBD2 for D (7 bases). The CDR3 extends over 17 amino acids. Germline V gene sequence: CDR1 MGHRA, CDR2 YSYEKL. Trimming took off 0 bases at V and 5 bases at J, with 16 bases between the two ends. The CDR3 nucleotides read TGCGCCAGCAGCCAAGAATACGCGGGGGCCGGTACCGGGGAGCTGTTTTTT. It encodes CASSQEYAGAGTGELFF.

The chain employs TRBV27 and TRBJ2-1, with 8 bases identical to TRBD2. With 6 bases clipped from V and 8 bases from J, the junction kept 9 bases outside the gene matches. Germline CDR1 MNHEY, CDR2 SMNVEV (reference sequence). The CDR3 is 14 residues long. CDR3 residues: CASRLAGSNDEQFF. In DNA, the CDR3 is TGTGCCAGCAGGTTAGCGGGATCTAACGATGAGCAGTTCTTC.

This rearrangement joins TRBV7-8 to TRBJ2-7; possibly TRBD1 for D (6 bases). Trimming shortened V by 5 bases and J by 7 bases, and 12 bases separated the two germline ends. The length of the CDR3 is 12 residues. Germline CDR1 and CDR2: SGHVS and FQNEAQ. The CDR3 region has the DNA TGTGCCAGCAGCGCAAACAGGGTTGAGCAGTACTTC. Protein sequence: CASSANRVEQYF.